Following are 7 T cell receptor beta chains from one sample sequenced in a study of cytomegalovirus exposure and HLA in healthy donors. The study ran its PCR with 60 Vbeta and 13 Jbeta primers. TCRdb's table, derived via immunoSEQ multiplex PCR, lists solely in-frame clones and lacks some. The table includes 150,000 to 200,000 clones, about four fifths detected once. Sequencing was carried out using PBMCs. The source of these receptors is a woman aged 18-29 years in good health and CMV-seronegative.

V is TRBV6-6 and J is TRBJ2-3; perhaps TRBD2 as D (6 bases). The germline gives CDR1 MNHNY, CDR2 SVGAGI (reference sequence). This CDR3 spans 16 amino acids. V lost 3 bases, J lost 2 bases, and 15 bases lay in between. In nucleotides, the CDR3 is TGTGCCAGCAGTTATGGGGAGGACTTAGACACAGATACGCAGTATTTT. Protein sequence: CASSYGEDLDTDTQYF.

V gene TRBV28 combines with J gene TRBJ1-2; TRBD1 is a possible D gene (5 bases). Deletions cut 1 base from V and 4 bases from J, with 10 bases between. The V gene's germline CDR1 is MDHEN and CDR2 SYDVKM. The CDR3 spans 14 residues. CDR3 sequence (DNA): TGTGCCAGCAGTTTATCCGGGACTGTCTATGGCTACACCTTC. Translating gives CASSLSGTVYGYTF.

This clone occurred once. The chain is built from TRBV19 and TRBJ1-1, with TRBD1 matching over 9 bases. Looked up from germline, CDR1 is LNHDA and CDR2 is SQIVND (reference sequence). V lost 3 bases, J lost 5 bases, and 13 bases stayed unmatched. CDR3 length equals 17 residues. For the CDR3, the DNA is TGTGCCAGTAGTATCCTGGGACAGGGATTGTCAAATACTGAAGCTTTCTTT. Amino acids: CASSILGQGLSNTEAFF.

The chain carries TRBV11-2 and TRBJ1-1; TRBD1 might be the D (6 bases). From germline, CDR1 is SGHAT and CDR2 FQNNGV. The CDR3 is 13 residues long. Trimming removed 3 bases from V and 1 base from J, with 6 bases in between. The CDR3 here is CASSLTGNTEAFF. The CDR3 nucleotides read TGTGCCAGCAGCTTGACAGGGAACACTGAAGCTTTCTTT.

The chain has TRBV2 and TRBJ2-5; 8 positions agree with TRBD1. The germline V gene has CDR1 SNHLY and CDR2 FYNNEI. This CDR3 is 16 amino acids long. V was clipped by 8 bases and J by 2 bases; unmatched bases: 13. The CDR3 loop is CASVPVQGAPQETQYF. In nucleotides, the CDR3 is TGTGCCAGCGTCCCCGTGCAGGGGGCCCCACAAGAGACCCAGTACTTC.

The chain links TRBV9 to TRBJ1-2, with a possible D match to TRBD1 (5 bases). V lost 6 bases and J lost 2, with 11 bases in between. CDR3 length: 13 amino acids. Germline CDR1 reads SGDLS; CDR2 reads YYNGEE. As DNA, the CDR3 is TGTGCCAGCAAGGGTCAGGGAAACTATGGCTACACCTTC. Its translation: CASKGQGNYGYTF.

The DNA of the CDR3 is TGCAGCGTTCGGCAGGGGGGCACCGGGGAGCTGTTTTTT. Protein sequence: CSVRQGGTGELFF. The genes are TRBV29-1 and TRBJ2-2; D is possibly TRBD1 (7 bases). V lost 5 bases and J lost 4, with 11 bases in between. The CDR3 loop spans 13 amino acids. Germline lookup yields CDR1 SQVTM and CDR2 ANQGSEA.